These 21 T cell receptor beta chains share one sample of origin, sequenced in a study of T cell clones after liver transplantation (dated by TCRdb to about 2019). The time point label of this sample denotes: pre-transplant. The library was made by the immunoSEQ multiplex PCR assay. TCRdb took this table from immuneACCESS and kept in-frame rearrangements with V and J called. Such tables lack part of the clones; where checked against another copy, unresolved V genes explain under half of the gap, and the rest is unexplained. Here the sample has 70,000 or so clones; around nine tenths occur a single time. 2% to 3% of the sample lies in the top ten. Sequencing used CD4+ T cells from blood, obtained before liver transplant. These receptors were taken from a human donor who received a liver transplant.

This chain uses TRBV18 with TRBJ2-1; D gene uncertain. The germline V gene encodes CDR1 KGHSH and CDR2 LQKENI. The V end was cut by 0 bases, the J end by 10 bases, with 10 bases between. The CDR3 loop spans 13 amino acids. The CDR3 sequence is CASSPPATDEQFF. The CDR3 bases are TGTGCCAGCTCACCACCGGCTACGGACGAGCAGTTCTTC.

The chain carries TRBV29-1 and TRBJ2-5, with a possible D match to TRBD2 (5 bases). This CDR3 comprises 13 residues. Germline V gene data show CDR1 as SQVTM and CDR2 as ANQGSEA. Trimming pared 8 bases from V and 5 bases from J, leaving 18 bases between. CDR3 DNA sequence: TGCAGCTCCGGGGTTACTATAGGCGAGACCCAGTACTTC. Amino acid sequence: CSSGVTIGETQYF.

The V and J genes are TRBV29-1 and TRBJ2-3; D assignment may be TRBD1 or TRBD2 (5 bases each). V dropped 6 bases and J dropped 6 bases, with 16 bases sitting between them. CDR3 length equals 13 residues. CDR1 and CDR2 (germline): SQVTM, ANQGSEA. The CDR3 DNA is TGCAGCGTCCGAGCGGCCGCAGGGGATACGCAGTATTTT. Protein: CSVRAAAGDTQYF.

V is TRBV4-3 and J is TRBJ2-7; D unclear. CDR1 LGHNA and CDR2 YSLEER come from the germline V gene. The CDR3 is 15 residues long. Trimming took off 0 bases at V and 0 bases at J, with 9 bases between the two ends. CDR3 nucleotide sequence: TGCGCCAGCAGCCAAGATTGGACCTCCTCCTACGAGCAGTACTTC. This encodes CASSQDWTSSYEQYF.

J is TRBJ2-5 and V is TRBV5-1; D perhaps matches TRBD2 (5 bases). V was cut by 4 bases and J by 2 bases, with 9 bases left in between. CDR1 and CDR2 (germline): SGHRS, YFSETQ. The CDR3 covers 13 residues. This chain's CDR3 is CASSPGIQETQYF. The CDR3 DNA reads TGCGCCAGCAGCCCGGGGATACAAGAGACCCAGTACTTC.

V and J are TRBV5-1 and TRBJ2-5, with D unresolved. In germline, CDR1 is SGHRS, CDR2 YFSETQ. The V and J ends lost 0 bases and 5 bases respectively, with 11 bases between them. The CDR3 consists of 14 residues. The CDR3 region is CASSLAPATETQYF. DNA of the CDR3: TGCGCCAGCAGCTTGGCTCCGGCTACTGAGACCCAGTACTTC.

This chain uses TRBV10-3 with TRBJ2-1, with 10 bases aligning to TRBD2. Trimming at V came to 5 bases and at J to 1 base, leaving 5 bases not matched to a gene. Per germline, CDR1 ENHRY and CDR2 SYGVKD. The CDR3 consists of 16 residues. CDR3 sequence reads: CAISMSAGGSYNEQFF. The CDR3, as DNA: TGTGCCATCAGTATGTCAGCGGGAGGGTCCTACAATGAGCAGTTCTTC.

The V call is TRBV6-5, the J call TRBJ2-6; D not resolved. The CDR3 has 13 amino acids. Germline V lookup: CDR1 MNHEY, CDR2 SVGAGI. Trimming took off 10 bases at V and 2 bases at J, with 9 bases between the two ends. The CDR3 bases are TGTGCCACCCTTGGGGCTGGGGCCAACGTCCTGACTTTC. This codes for CATLGAGANVLTF.

This rearrangement joins TRBV30 to TRBJ1-1, with TRBD1 matching over 11 bases. V lost 1 base, J lost 7 bases, and 8 bases stayed unmatched. Germline assignment: CDR1 GTSNPN and CDR2 SVGIG (reference sequence). This CDR3 contains 15 residues. The CDR3 region has the DNA TGTGCCTGGAGTGCTTCCGGGACAGGGGGTAATGAAGCTTTCTTT. Amino acids: CAWSASGTGGNEAFF.

The chain is built from TRBV2 and TRBJ1-5; tentative D call: TRBD1 (6 bases). V gave up 4 bases and J gave up 7 bases, with 17 bases separating them. The CDR3 is 15 residues long. Germline V CDR1 and CDR2: SNHLY, FYNNEI. The CDR3 sequence: CASSARGAGEQPQHF. DNA of the CDR3: TGTGCCAGCAGTGCTCGGGGGGCCGGGGAACAGCCCCAGCATTTT.

The chain employs TRBV2 and TRBJ2-1; 11 bases match TRBD2. With 7 bases clipped from V and 5 bases from J, the junction kept 4 bases outside the gene matches. Germline V gene sequence: CDR1 SNHLY, CDR2 FYNNEI. This CDR3 region has 14 residues. The DNA of the CDR3 is TGTGCCAGCACCCCGACTAGCGGGAACAATGAGCAGTTCTTC. It encodes CASTPTSGNNEQFF.

This sequence joins TRBV27 and TRBJ1-5; D unclear. The length of the CDR3 is 14 residues. CDR1 and CDR2 from the germline V gene are MNHEY and SMNVEV (reference sequence). The V end lost 5 bases, the J end lost 7 bases, and 15 bases lay between the germline ends. The CDR3 coding sequence is TGTGCCAGCAGTCCAGTTCCCCTTGTACAGCCCCAGCATTTT. Residues: CASSPVPLVQPQHF.

This chain uses TRBV27 with TRBJ2-3; D is uncertain. This CDR3 is 16 amino acids long. Deletions cut 5 bases from V and 0 bases from J, with 15 bases between. CDR1 and CDR2 from the germline V gene are MNHEY and SMNVEV (reference sequence). CDR3: CASSPPWAGSTDTQYF. The CDR3 region has the DNA TGTGCCAGCAGTCCCCCGTGGGCCGGGAGCACAGATACGCAGTATTTT.

The chain links TRBV28 to TRBJ2-7, with 7 nucleotides matching TRBD2. The CDR3 runs to 16 residues. J gave up 7 bases and V 1 base, and 13 bases lay outside the gene matches. Germline V CDR1 and CDR2: MDHEN, SYDVKM. CDR3: CASSLYAQGGGGEQYF. The CDR3 DNA reads as TGTGCCAGCAGTTTATACGCCCAGGGCGGGGGAGGTGAGCAGTACTTC.

V is TRBV29-1 and J is TRBJ1-3; D gene uncertain. Trimming shortened V by 2 bases and J by 7 bases, and 6 bases separated the two germline ends. CDR3 length: 11 residues. Germline V gene data show CDR1 as SQVTM and CDR2 as ANQGSEA. The CDR3 DNA reads TGCAGCGTTGAACGGAGTAACACCATATATTTT. Translating it yields CSVERSNTIYF.

The gene calls are TRBV7-6 and TRBJ1-5; 7 positions match TRBD1. Germline trimming cut 4 bases from V and 7 bases from J; bases unmatched to any gene: 10. CDR1 is SGHVS, CDR2 FNYEAQ, per germline. This CDR3 contains 15 residues. Written as DNA, the CDR3 is TGTGCCAGCAGCTCTGATGACAGGGCCGGCCAGCCCCAGCATTTT. It specifies CASSSDDRAGQPQHF. The complete variable domain, with remaining parts taken from reference TRBV7-6 and TRBJ1-5, reads GAGVSQSPRYKVTKRGQDVALRCDPISGHVSLYWYRQALGQGPEFLTYFNYEAQQDKSGLPNDRFSAERPEGSISTLTIQRTEQRDSAMYRCASSSDDRAGQPQHFGDGTRLSIL.

CDR3 bases: TGCGCCAGCAGCCTCCGAATCCCCTCCGGAAGTGAGCAGTTCTTC. Protein product: CASSLRIPSGSEQFF. The chain links TRBV5-1 to TRBJ2-1, with D unresolved. The germline gives CDR1 SGHRS, CDR2 YFSETQ. Trimming pared 4 bases from V and 9 bases from J, leaving 20 bases between. The CDR3 is made up of 15 amino acids.

The count of this clone is one. The chain has TRBV5-4 and TRBJ2-5; 16 nucleotides agree with TRBD2. Germline values: CDR1 SGHNT, CDR2 YYREEE (reference sequence). The J segment lost 5 bases and the V segment lost 3 bases, leaving 7 bases of the junction unmatched. The CDR3 totals 17 residues. CDR3 loop: CASSSGTSGRARETQYF. The CDR3 region has the DNA TGTGCCAGCAGCTCCGGGACTAGCGGGAGGGCCCGGGAGACCCAGTACTTC.

V usage is TRBV5-4 and J usage is TRBJ2-2, with 13 positions matching TRBD2. The germline V gene has CDR1 SGHNT and CDR2 YYREEE (reference sequence). After removal of 4 bases from V and 0 bases from J, the junction contained 6 bases not matched to a gene. The CDR3 loop spans 18 amino acids. CDR3: CASSPGTSGDPNTGELFF. The CDR3 region has the DNA TGTGCCAGCAGCCCAGGGACTAGCGGGGATCCGAACACCGGGGAGCTGTTTTTT.

In this sample, this clone turned up once. The genes are TRBV11-3 and TRBJ2-7; 7 bases align to TRBD1. The V segment lost 5 bases and the J segment 3 bases; nucleotides outside the gene matches: 7. The germline V gene has CDR1 SGHNT and CDR2 YENEEA. The CDR3 totals 14 residues. CDR3 sequence reads: CASSPRTGIYEQYF. In DNA, the CDR3 is TGTGCCAGCAGCCCCCGGACAGGAATCTACGAGCAGTACTTC. Complete variable domain (other parts from reference TRBV11-3 and TRBJ2-7): EAGVVQSPRYKIIEKKQPVAFWCNPISGHNTLYWYLQNLGQGPELLIRYENEEAVDDSQLPKDRFSAERLKGVDSTLKIQPAELGDSAVYLCASSPRTGIYEQYFGPGTRLTVT.

J is TRBJ2-1 and V is TRBV19; 7 nucleotides agree with TRBD1. CDR3 length: 13 amino acids. Germline V lookup: CDR1 LNHDA, CDR2 SQIVND (reference sequence). The V gene end was trimmed by 7 bases and the J gene end by 4 bases; junction bases not matched to a gene: 4. The CDR3 is CASKEDRYNEQFF. DNA for the CDR3: TGTGCCAGTAAGGAGGACAGGTACAATGAGCAGTTCTTC.